These T cell receptor beta chains were read from a single sample in a study of T cells in Graves' hyperthyroidism and ophthalmopathy. TCRdb analysed the multiplex PCR reads with MiXCR anew, one entry per CDR3 protein. The table has around 530,000 distinct CDR3 sequences, more than 15% seen once. Material for sequencing was blood. All receptors derive from a woman between 18 and 29 years old with Graves' ophthalmopathy. The CDR3 runs from the conserved cysteine through the conserved F or W. A D gene is named only where the DNA matches it firmly. Not every row has a clone size; where given, it reads once, few, many or a size class.

J gene: TRBJ2-3; D gene: NA; clone size: many; V gene: TRBV20-1; CDR3 protein: CSARPGQIARDTQYF; CDR3 DNA: TGCAGTGCTAGACCTGGACAGATTGCGAGGGATACGCAGTATTTT
J gene: TRBJ2-5; D gene: NA; clone size: many; V gene: TRBV7-9; CDR3 protein: CASSLDPGSQETQYF; CDR3 DNA: TGTGCCAGCAGCTTAGATCCGGGATCTCAAGAGACCCAGTACTTC
J gene: TRBJ2-6; D gene: NA; clone size: many; V gene: TRBV7-2; CDR3 protein: CASSLVADSGANVLTF; CDR3 DNA: TGTGCCAGCAGCTTAGTCGCAGACTCTGGGGCCAACGTCCTGACTTTC
J gene: TRBJ2-1; D gene: TRBD2; clone size: many; V gene: TRBV20-1; CDR3 protein: CSARDRLAKKAYNEQFF; CDR3 DNA: TGCAGTGCTAGAGACAGACTAGCCAAAAAGGCCTACAATGAGCAGTTCTTC
J gene: TRBJ1-1; D gene: NA; clone size: many; V gene: TRBV30; CDR3 protein: CAWTEWVGNTEAFF; CDR3 DNA: TGTGCCTGGACTGAATGGGTGGGGAACACTGAAGCTTTCTTT
J gene: TRBJ2-1; D gene: TRBD2; clone size: few; V gene: TRBV6-1; CDR3 protein: CASTSHSGNEQFF; CDR3 DNA: TGTGCCAGTACTTCCCATAGCGGGAATGAGCAGTTCTTC
J gene: TRBJ1-1; D gene: NA; clone size: many; V gene: TRBV27; CDR3 protein: CASSLLGAGATEAFF; CDR3 DNA: TGTGCCAGCAGTTTATTGGGGGCTGGGGCCACTGAAGCTTTCTTT
J gene: TRBJ2-5; D gene: NA; clone size: once; V gene: TRBV5-1; CDR3 protein: CASSLRLDGETQYF; CDR3 DNA: TGCGCCAGCAGCTTGCGACTAGACGGGGAGACCCAGTACTTC
J gene: TRBJ2-1; D gene: TRBD2; clone size: NA; V gene: TRBV2; CDR3 protein: CASRHLAGDDYNEQFF; CDR3 DNA: TGTGCCAGCAGACATTTAGCGGGGGACGATTACAATGAGCAGTTCTTC
J gene: TRBJ2-5; D gene: NA; clone size: few; V gene: TRBV10-3; CDR3 protein: CAISEVEGETQYF; CDR3 DNA: TGTGCCATCAGTGAGGTAGAGGGAGAGACCCAGTACTTC
J gene: TRBJ2-3; D gene: NA; clone size: NA; V gene: TRBV14; CDR3 protein: CASSQASWGADTQYF; CDR3 DNA: TGTGCCAGCAGCCAAGCTTCCTGGGGGGCAGATACGCAGTATTTT
J gene: TRBJ2-3; D gene: TRBD1; clone size: many; V gene: TRBV4-3; CDR3 protein: CASSQVQGAPDTQYF; CDR3 DNA: TGCGCCAGCAGCCAAGTGCAGGGGGCCCCAGATACGCAGTATTTT
J gene: TRBJ2-7; D gene: NA; clone size: few; V gene: TRBV6-1; CDR3 protein: CASSPQGRGYEQYF; CDR3 DNA: TGTGCCAGCAGTCCCCAGGGGAGAGGCTACGAGCAGTACTTC
J gene: TRBJ1-1; D gene: NA; clone size: many; V gene: TRBV5-6; CDR3 protein: CASSPVRSLMNTEAFF; CDR3 DNA: TGTGCCAGCAGCCCGGTTAGGAGTCTCATGAACACTGAAGCTTTCTTT
J gene: TRBJ2-1; D gene: NA; clone size: NA; V gene: TRBV6-2/TRBV6-3; CDR3 protein: CASSSSLAEPPYNEQFF; CDR3 DNA: TGTGCCAGCAGTTCGTCACTGGCGGAACCACCCTACAATGAGCAGTTCTTC
J gene: TRBJ2-7; D gene: NA; clone size: NA; V gene: TRBV7-2; CDR3 protein: CASSWAPRGEWYEQYF; CDR3 DNA: TGTGCCAGCAGCTGGGCCCCGAGGGGCGAATGGTACGAGCAGTACTTC
J gene: TRBJ2-3; D gene: NA; clone size: many; V gene: TRBV20-1; CDR3 protein: CSARDLTTDTQYF; CDR3 DNA: TGCAGTGCTAGAGATTTGACCACAGATACGCAGTATTTT
J gene: TRBJ2-3; D gene: NA; clone size: few; V gene: TRBV24-1; CDR3 protein: CATSDLTGGTQYF; CDR3 DNA: TGTGCCACCAGTGACCTCACTGGAGGCACGCAGTATTTT
J gene: TRBJ2-1; D gene: TRBD1; clone size: many; V gene: TRBV11-2; CDR3 protein: CASSKGQGNNEQFF; CDR3 DNA: TGTGCCAGCAGCAAGGGACAGGGAAACAATGAGCAGTTCTTC
J gene: TRBJ1-5; D gene: NA; clone size: NA; V gene: TRBV4-1; CDR3 protein: CASSQKTNSNQPQHF; CDR3 DNA: TGCGCCAGCAGCCAAAAGACAAATAGCAATCAGCCCCAGCATTTT
J gene: TRBJ1-2; D gene: TRBD1; clone size: many; V gene: TRBV6-5; CDR3 protein: CASSYTDRELYGYTF; CDR3 DNA: TGTGCCAGCAGTTACACGGACAGGGAACTCTATGGCTACACCTTC